This T cell receptor beta chain was sequenced for a study of vaccination and CD4 T cells after COVID-19. Concerning this clonotype itself: Antigen unknown.

Treatment here: roughly nine-day PBMC culture with coronavirus spike peptide pools or control peptides (ViraFEST assay). The Oncomine TCR Beta short-read assay sequenced DNA from cultured CD4+ T cells. TCRdb re-analysed the PCR reads in MiXCR, keeping a single row per CDR3 protein. The profile shows approximately 21,000 distinct CDR3 sequences, 47% of them singletons. CDR1 is DFQATT, CDR2 SNEGSKA, per germline (reference sequence). There are 15 residues in the CDR3. The ends lost 5 bases at V and 2 bases at J; junction bases unmatched: 9. The source is a human donor with COVID-19. This rearrangement joins TRBV20-1 to TRBJ2-3; TRBD2 matches at 8 bases. The specimen was cultured CD4+ T cells from blood. The CDR3 coding sequence is TGCAGTGCTTTAAACCCTAGCGGGTCCACAGATACGCAGTATTTT. It encodes CSALNPSGSTDTQYF.